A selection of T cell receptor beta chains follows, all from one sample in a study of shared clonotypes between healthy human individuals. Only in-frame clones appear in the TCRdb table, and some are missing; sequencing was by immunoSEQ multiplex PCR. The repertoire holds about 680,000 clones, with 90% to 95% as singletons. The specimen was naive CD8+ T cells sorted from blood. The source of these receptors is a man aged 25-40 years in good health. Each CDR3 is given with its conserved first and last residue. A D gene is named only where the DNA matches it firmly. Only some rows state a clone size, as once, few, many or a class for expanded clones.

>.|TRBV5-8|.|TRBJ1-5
CASRTPLGSQPQHF
TGTGCCAGCAGAACCCCTTTGGGGTCTCAGCCCCAGCATTTT
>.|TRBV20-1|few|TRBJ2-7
CSASQMSKQYF
TGCAGTGCTAGTCAAATGAGTAAGCAGTACTTC
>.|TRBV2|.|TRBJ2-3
CASSEAGPADTQYF
TGTGCCAGCAGTGAAGCAGGCCCTGCAGATACGCAGTATTTT
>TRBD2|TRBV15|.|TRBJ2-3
CATSTPVRELYTDTQYF
TGTGCCACCAGCACCCCCGTGCGGGAGCTCTACACAGATACGCAGTATTTT
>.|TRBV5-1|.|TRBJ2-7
CASSWAREREQYF
TGCGCCAGCAGCTGGGCTCGGGAGAGGGAGCAGTACTTC
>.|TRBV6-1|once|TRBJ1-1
CASSERRGWDHGNTEAFF
TGTGCCAGCAGTGAAAGAAGAGGATGGGATCATGGGAACACTGAAGCTTTCTTT
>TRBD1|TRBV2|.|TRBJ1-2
CASPQTGGQGFLNYGYTF
TGTGCCAGCCCCCAAACTGGGGGACAGGGGTTCCTTAACTATGGCTACACCTTC
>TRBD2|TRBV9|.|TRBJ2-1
CASSVVGGTSGTSSYNEQFF
TGTGCCAGCAGCGTAGTAGGGGGGACTAGCGGGACAAGCTCCTACAATGAGCAGTTCTTC
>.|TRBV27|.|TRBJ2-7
CASSPGFHYEQYF
TGTGCCAGCAGCCCAGGGTTCCACTACGAGCAGTACTTC
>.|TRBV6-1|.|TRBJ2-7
CASSDRVPSYEQYF
TGTGCCAGCAGTGACAGGGTACCCTCCTACGAGCAGTACTTC
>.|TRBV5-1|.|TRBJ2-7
CASSLGYRSVEQYF
TGCGCCAGCAGCTTGGGGTACAGGTCCGTGGAGCAGTACTTC
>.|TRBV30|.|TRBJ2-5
CAWEAGQETQYF
TGTGCCTGGGAGGCGGGGCAAGAGACCCAGTACTTC
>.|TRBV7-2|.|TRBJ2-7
CASSLSIGGTYEQYF
TGTGCCAGCAGCTTAAGCATTGGAGGTACCTACGAGCAGTACTTC
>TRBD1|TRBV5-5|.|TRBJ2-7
CASRKPGQGPQYF
TGTGCCAGCAGAAAACCGGGACAGGGCCCGCAGTACTTC
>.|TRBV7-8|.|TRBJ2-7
CASSSDLRSYEQYF
TGTGCCAGCAGCTCCGACCTTCGCTCCTACGAGCAGTACTTC
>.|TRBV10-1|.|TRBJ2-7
CASSESLGVHHEQYF
TGCGCCAGCAGTGAGTCTCTGGGGGTTCACCACGAGCAGTACTTC
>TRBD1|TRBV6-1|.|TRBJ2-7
CASSEANRGDEQYF
TGTGCCAGCAGTGAAGCGAACAGGGGCGACGAGCAGTACTTC
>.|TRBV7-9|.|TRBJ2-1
CASRPTLPSEQFF
TGTGCCAGCAGACCGACCCTACCGTCCGAGCAGTTCTTC
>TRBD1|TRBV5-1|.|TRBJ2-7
CASSPGTVYEQYF
TGCGCCAGCAGTCCGGGGACAGTCTACGAGCAGTACTTC
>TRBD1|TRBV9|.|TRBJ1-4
CASSPRTGGAEKLFF
TGTGCCAGCAGCCCTCGGACAGGGGGCGCGGAAAAACTGTTTTTT
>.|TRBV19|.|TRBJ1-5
CATTEGVGAPTQPQHF
TGTGCCACTACGGAGGGTGTGGGTGCTCCTACTCAGCCCCAGCATTTT
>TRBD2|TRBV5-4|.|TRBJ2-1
CASSRSTSGRENEQFF
TGTGCCAGCAGCCGATCGACTAGCGGGAGGGAGAATGAGCAGTTCTTC
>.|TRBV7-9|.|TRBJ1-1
CASRQRNTEAFF
TGTGCCAGCAGGCAACGGAACACTGAAGCTTTCTTT
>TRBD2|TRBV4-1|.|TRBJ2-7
CASSQDNSGSYEQYF
TGCGCCAGCAGCCAAGATAATAGCGGGAGCTACGAGCAGTACTTC
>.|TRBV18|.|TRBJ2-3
CASSAAPAKDTQYF
TGTGCCAGCTCAGCAGCCCCAGCTAAAGATACGCAGTATTTT
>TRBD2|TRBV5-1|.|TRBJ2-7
CASSPPMRELYEQYF
TGCGCCAGCAGCCCCCCTATGCGGGAGCTATACGAGCAGTACTTC
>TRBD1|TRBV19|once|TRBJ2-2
CASSTLTTGVDTGELFF
TGTGCCAGTAGTACCCTAACGACAGGGGTCGACACCGGGGAGCTGTTTTTT
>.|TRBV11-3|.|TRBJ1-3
CASSSIGEKQRGERNTIYF
TGTGCCAGCAGCTCAATCGGGGAGAAACAAAGAGGGGAAAGAAACACCATATATTTT
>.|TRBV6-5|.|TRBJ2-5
CASSPQGGLVETQYF
TGTGCCAGCAGTCCCCAGGGGGGGCTTGTAGAGACCCAGTACTTC
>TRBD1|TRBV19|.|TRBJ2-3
CASNPSGGVTDTQYF
TGTGCCAGTAACCCATCAGGGGGAGTCACAGATACGCAGTATTTT
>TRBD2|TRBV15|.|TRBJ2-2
CATSKRDFEAGELFF
TGTGCCACCAGCAAGCGGGACTTCGAGGCTGGGGAGCTGTTTTTT
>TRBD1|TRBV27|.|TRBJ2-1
CASSLLGTGSSYNEQFF
TGTGCCAGCAGTTTACTGGGGACAGGGAGCTCCTACAATGAGCAGTTCTTC
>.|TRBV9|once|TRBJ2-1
CASSVDNVQNEQFF
TGTGCCAGCAGCGTAGATAACGTGCAAAATGAGCAGTTCTTC
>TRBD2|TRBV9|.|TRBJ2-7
CASSVAGGTYEQYF
TGTGCCAGCAGCGTTGCGGGGGGGACCTACGAGCAGTACTTC
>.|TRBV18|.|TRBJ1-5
CASSPRTVALGGQPQHF
TGTGCCAGCTCACCACGGACAGTAGCCTTAGGGGGTCAGCCCCAGCATTTT
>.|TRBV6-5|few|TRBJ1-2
CASREGHKGGVGTF
TGTGCCAGCAGGGAGGGACACAAGGGGGGCGTGGGGACCTTC
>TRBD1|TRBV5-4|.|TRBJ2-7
CASSQGTPGQGMFEQYF
TGTGCCAGCAGCCAAGGAACTCCGGGACAGGGGATGTTCGAGCAGTACTTC
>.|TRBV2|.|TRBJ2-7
CATNDPARGAYEQYF
TGTGCCACCAATGACCCCGCGAGGGGAGCCTACGAGCAGTACTTC
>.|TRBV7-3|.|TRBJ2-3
CASSHRARDTDTQYF
TGTGCCAGCAGCCACAGGGCCCGGGACACAGATACGCAGTATTTT
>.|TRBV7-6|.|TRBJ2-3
CASSLDSGVRADTQYF
TGTGCCAGCAGCTTAGACTCGGGCGTGAGGGCAGATACGCAGTATTTT
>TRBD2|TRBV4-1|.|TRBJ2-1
CASSGLAGTNEQFF
TGCGCCAGCAGCGGACTAGCGGGAACCAATGAGCAGTTCTTC
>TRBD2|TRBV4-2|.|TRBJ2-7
CASSQGYREGPQNEQYF
TGTGCCAGCAGCCAAGGATATCGGGAGGGTCCTCAAAACGAGCAGTACTTC